Each of the 21 T cell receptor beta chains below was sequenced from the same sample in a study of monozygotic twins with inflammatory bowel disease (dated by TCRdb to the late 2010s). Receptor libraries were prepared by 5' RACE. TCRdb shows the sequencer as Illumina HiSeq 2500. TCRdb reprocessed the reads; each CDR3 protein sequence makes one entry, and DNA is unavailable. The record for this sample contains some 150,000 distinct CDR3 sequences. Together, the top ten hold roughly 2.4% of the sample. The specimen was blood. The receptors stem from a human donor with ulcerative colitis or Crohn's disease, or a healthy co-twin of an affected twin (not recorded which).

This chain's CDR3 is CASSGAEFNNEQFF. The rearrangement links TRBV19 to TRBJ2-1. Germline CDR1 reads LNHDA; CDR2 reads SQIVND (reference sequence). CDR3 length equals 14 residues.

The chain recombines TRBV20-1 with TRBJ2-5. The CDR3 contains 13 residues. Germline V lookup: CDR1 DFQATT, CDR2 SNEGSKA (reference sequence). The CDR3: CSARSGFQETQYF.

This chain connects TRBV5-1 to TRBJ2-7. Germline V gene sequence: CDR1 SGHRS, CDR2 YFSETQ. This CDR3 has 14 amino acids. The CDR3 protein is CASSLVASKVEQYF.

V is TRBV28 and J is TRBJ1-5; the TCRdb call, TRBD1, lacks DNA for checking. Germline V gene sequence: CDR1 MDHEN, CDR2 SYDVKM. There are 15 residues in the CDR3. CDR3 region: CASSRGHNSNQPQHF.

The chain recombines TRBV7-2 with TRBJ1-2. The CDR3 consists of 14 residues. Per germline, CDR1 SGHTA and CDR2 FQGNSA. The CDR3 sequence is CASSHPSVLYGYTF.

The chain employs TRBV12-3 or TRBV12-4 and TRBJ1-1. The CDR3 is 14 residues long. This CDR3 is CASRRGFEGTEAFF.

V usage is TRBV7-9 and J usage is TRBJ1-5; TCRdb lists TRBD1, though no DNA is available to test this call. The CDR3 consists of 16 residues. From germline, CDR1 is SEHNR and CDR2 FQNEAQ (reference sequence). The CDR3 sequence: CASSLHSGAGNQPQHF.

V gene TRBV20-1 combines with J gene TRBJ2-7; the TRBD2 assignment by TCRdb is unverifiable without DNA. The CDR3 is made up of 12 amino acids. Germline CDR1 and CDR2: DFQATT and SNEGSKA (reference sequence). The CDR3 protein is CSAPDLSYEQYF.

The rearrangement uses TRBV2 and TRBJ2-7; lacking DNA, the TRBD2 call made by TCRdb goes unchecked. The CDR3 runs 14 residues. Germline V gene sequence: CDR1 SNHLY, CDR2 FYNNEI. CDR3 loop: CASKTSGISYEQYF.

This sequence joins TRBV27 and TRBJ2-1; TCRdb's D call of TRBD1 is untestable without DNA. The CDR3 contains 15 residues. From germline, CDR1 is MNHEY and CDR2 SMNVEV (reference sequence). The CDR3 sequence is CASSTDSDSDNEQFF.

This sequence joins TRBV27 and TRBJ2-1. The CDR3 spans 13 residues. Germline V gives CDR1 MNHEY, CDR2 SMNVEV (reference sequence). The CDR3 loop reads CASREDNYNEQFF.

The rearrangement uses TRBV20-1 and TRBJ1-5; TCRdb picks TRBD1, but there is no DNA to check that call. Germline V gives CDR1 DFQATT, CDR2 SNEGSKA (reference sequence). This CDR3 comprises 14 residues. The CDR3 loop reads CSARDRGGGQPQHF.

V usage is TRBV2 and J usage is TRBJ1-2. Germline V lookup: CDR1 SNHLY, CDR2 FYNNEI. CDR3 length equals 11 residues. The CDR3 spells CASKGTYGYTF. Together with reference TRBV2 and TRBJ1-2, the CDR3 gives the full variable domain: EPEVTQTPSHQVTQMGQEVILRCVPISNHLYFYWYRQILGQKVEFLVSFYNNEISEKSEIFDDQFSVERPDGSNFTLKIRSTKLEDSAMYFCASKGTYGYTFGSGTRLTVV.

The J gene is TRBJ2-5, the V gene TRBV7-6. From germline, CDR1 is SGHVS and CDR2 FNYEAQ. The CDR3 runs to 14 residues. CDR3 in amino acids: CASSLDWVAETQYF.

The CDR3 reads CASSQDPSGRDTQYF. The rearrangement uses TRBV14 and TRBJ2-3; TCRdb's D gene call, TRBD2, goes unchecked for lack of DNA. The CDR3 totals 15 residues. Germline values: CDR1 SGHDN, CDR2 FVKESK.

This chain connects TRBV20-1 to TRBJ2-1; TCRdb reports TRBD1, a call that lacks DNA to check it against. CDR3 length: 15 residues. Germline values: CDR1 DFQATT, CDR2 SNEGSKA (reference sequence). CDR3 sequence: CSAPQGWVSYNEQFF.

Here the CDR3 reads CATSRDGLRDSPLHF. The chain combines TRBV15 with TRBJ1-6. The CDR3 consists of 15 residues. CDR1 and CDR2 (germline): LNHNV, YYDKDF (reference sequence). Full variable domain (missing parts from reference TRBV15 and TRBJ1-6): DAMVIQNPRYQVTQFGKPVTLSCSQTLNHNVMYWYQQKSSQAPKLLFHYYDKDFNNEADTPDNFQSRRPNTSFCFLDIRSPGLGDTAMYLCATSRDGLRDSPLHFGNGTRLTVT.

The chain combines TRBV5-1 with TRBJ2-1; there is no DNA to check the TCRdb D call of TRBD2. This CDR3 region has 17 residues. Germline values: CDR1 SGHRS, CDR2 YFSETQ. The CDR3 loop is CASSYGLADSSYNEQFF. The variable domain in full, completed from reference TRBV5-1 and TRBJ2-1, reads KAGVTQTPRYLIKTRGQQVTLSCSPISGHRSVSWYQQTPGQGLQFLFEYFSETQRNKGNFPGRFSGRQFSNSRSEMNVSTLELGDSALYLCASSYGLADSSYNEQFFGPGTRLTVL.

The chain is built from TRBV18 and TRBJ2-7. The length of the CDR3 is 15 residues. In germline, CDR1 is KGHSH, CDR2 LQKENI. CDR3 region: CASSPPGGPRKEQYF.

The V and J genes are TRBV19 and TRBJ1-4; absent DNA, TCRdb's TRBD1 call cannot be checked. CDR1 LNHDA and CDR2 SQIVND come from the germline V gene (reference sequence). This CDR3 comprises 11 residues. The CDR3 loop is CGSTGREKLFF.

The chain combines TRBV4-3 with TRBJ2-5; without DNA, the TCRdb call of TRBD2 cannot be checked. The CDR3 has 17 residues. Germline loops: CDR1 LGHNA, CDR2 YSLEER. CDR3 protein: CASSQVEAGRYQETQYF.